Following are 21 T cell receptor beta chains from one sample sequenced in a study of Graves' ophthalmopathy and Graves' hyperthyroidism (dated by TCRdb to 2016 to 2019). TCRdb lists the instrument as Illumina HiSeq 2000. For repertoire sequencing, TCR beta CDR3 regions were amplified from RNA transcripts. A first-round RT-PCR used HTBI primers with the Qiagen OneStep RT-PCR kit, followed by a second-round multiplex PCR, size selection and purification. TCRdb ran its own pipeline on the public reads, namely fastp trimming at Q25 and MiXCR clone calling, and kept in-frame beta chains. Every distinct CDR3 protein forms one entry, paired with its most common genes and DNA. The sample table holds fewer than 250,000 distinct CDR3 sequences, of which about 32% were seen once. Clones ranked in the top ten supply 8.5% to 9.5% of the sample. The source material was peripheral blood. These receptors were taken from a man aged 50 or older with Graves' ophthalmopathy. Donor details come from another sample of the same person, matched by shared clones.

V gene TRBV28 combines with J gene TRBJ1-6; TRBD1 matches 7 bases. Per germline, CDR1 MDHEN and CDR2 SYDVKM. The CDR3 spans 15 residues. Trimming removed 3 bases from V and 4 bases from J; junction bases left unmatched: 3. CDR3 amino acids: CASSFYRGYNSPLHF. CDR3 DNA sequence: TGTGCCAGCAGTTTTTACAGGGGATATAATTCACCCCTCCACTTT.

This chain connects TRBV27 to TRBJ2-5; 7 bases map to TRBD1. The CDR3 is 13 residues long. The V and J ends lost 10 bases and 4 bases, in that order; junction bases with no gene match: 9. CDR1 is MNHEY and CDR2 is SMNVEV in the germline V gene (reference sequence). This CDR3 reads CATRTGGGETQYF. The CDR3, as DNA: TGTGCCACCCGGACAGGCGGAGGAGAGACCCAGTACTTC.

CDR3 coding DNA: TGTGCCAGCAGGACCGGGACAGAGGAAGAGACCCAGTACTTC. It codes for CASRTGTEEETQYF. The chain has TRBV28 and TRBJ2-5, with 7 positions matching TRBD1. The CDR3 is 14 residues long. Germline values: CDR1 MDHEN, CDR2 SYDVKM. With 6 bases clipped from V and 3 bases from J, the junction kept 7 bases outside the gene matches.

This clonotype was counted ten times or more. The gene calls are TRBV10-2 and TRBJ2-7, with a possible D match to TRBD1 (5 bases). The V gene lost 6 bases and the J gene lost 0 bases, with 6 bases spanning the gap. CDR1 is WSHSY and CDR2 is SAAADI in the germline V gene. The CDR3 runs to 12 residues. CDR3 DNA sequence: TGCGCCAGCAGGGACAACTCCTACGAGCAGTACTTC. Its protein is CASRDNSYEQYF.

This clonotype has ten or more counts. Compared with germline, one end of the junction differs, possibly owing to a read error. The CDR3 protein is CASSFQGLTEASF. The CDR3 DNA reads as TGTGCCAGCAGTTTCCAGGGGCTAACTGAAGCTTCCTTT. J is TRBJ1-1 and V is TRBV6-5; maybe TRBD1 (6 bases). CDR3 size: 13 residues. CDR1 is MNHEY, CDR2 SVGAGI, per germline.

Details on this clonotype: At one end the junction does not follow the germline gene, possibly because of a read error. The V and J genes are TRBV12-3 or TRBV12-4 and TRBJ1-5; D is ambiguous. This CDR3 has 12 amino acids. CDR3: CASRGSNHPQHF. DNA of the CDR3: TGTGCCAGCAGGGGGAGCAATCACCCCCAGCATTTT.

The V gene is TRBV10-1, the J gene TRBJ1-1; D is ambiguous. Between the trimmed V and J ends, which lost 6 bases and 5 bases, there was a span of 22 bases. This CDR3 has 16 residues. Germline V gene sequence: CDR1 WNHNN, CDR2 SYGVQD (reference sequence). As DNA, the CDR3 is TGCGCCAGCAGCCAGCAAAGTTCCTCCATGGTGACTGAAGCTTTCTTT. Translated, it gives CASSQQSSSMVTEAFF.

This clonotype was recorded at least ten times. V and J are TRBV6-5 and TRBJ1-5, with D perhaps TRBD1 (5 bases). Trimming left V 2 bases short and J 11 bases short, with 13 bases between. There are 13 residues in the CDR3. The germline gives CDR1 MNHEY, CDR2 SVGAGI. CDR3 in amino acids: CASSYHQGESQHF. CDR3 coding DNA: TGTGCCAGCAGTTACCACCAAGGGGAGTCCCAGCATTTT.

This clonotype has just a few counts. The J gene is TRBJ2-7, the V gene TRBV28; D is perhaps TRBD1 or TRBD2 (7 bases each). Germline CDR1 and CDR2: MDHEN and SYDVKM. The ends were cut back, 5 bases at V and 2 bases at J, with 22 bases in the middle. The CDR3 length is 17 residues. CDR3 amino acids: CASSLPGGQEGPYEQYF. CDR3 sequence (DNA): TGTGCCAGCAGTCTCCCGGGAGGACAGGAGGGGCCCTACGAGCAGTACTTC.

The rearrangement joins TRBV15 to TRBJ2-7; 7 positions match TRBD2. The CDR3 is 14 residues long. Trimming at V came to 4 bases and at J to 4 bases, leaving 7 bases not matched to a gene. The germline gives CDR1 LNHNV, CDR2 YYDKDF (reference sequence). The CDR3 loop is CATSMGLSPYEQYF. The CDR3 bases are TGTGCCACCAGCATGGGACTATCCCCATACGAGCAGTACTTC.

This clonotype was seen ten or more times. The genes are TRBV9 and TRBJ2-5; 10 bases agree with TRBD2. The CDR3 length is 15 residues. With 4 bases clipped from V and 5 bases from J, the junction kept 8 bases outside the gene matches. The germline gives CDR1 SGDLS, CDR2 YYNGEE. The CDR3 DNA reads TGTGCCAGCAGCCCCGTGGGACTAGCGAGGGAGACCCAGTACTTC. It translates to CASSPVGLARETQYF.

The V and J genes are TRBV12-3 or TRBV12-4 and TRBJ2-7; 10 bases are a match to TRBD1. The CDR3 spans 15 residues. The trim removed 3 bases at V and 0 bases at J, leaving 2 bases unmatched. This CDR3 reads CASSFGDRGSYEQYF. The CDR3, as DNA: TGTGCCAGCAGTTTCGGGGACAGGGGCTCCTACGAGCAGTACTTC.

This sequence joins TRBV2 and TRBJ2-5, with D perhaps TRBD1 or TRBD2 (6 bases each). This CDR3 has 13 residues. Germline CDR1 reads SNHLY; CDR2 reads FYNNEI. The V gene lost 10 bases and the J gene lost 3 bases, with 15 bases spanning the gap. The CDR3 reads CATRGLGEETQYF. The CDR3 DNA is TGTGCCACCAGGGGACTCGGGGAAGAGACCCAGTACTTC.

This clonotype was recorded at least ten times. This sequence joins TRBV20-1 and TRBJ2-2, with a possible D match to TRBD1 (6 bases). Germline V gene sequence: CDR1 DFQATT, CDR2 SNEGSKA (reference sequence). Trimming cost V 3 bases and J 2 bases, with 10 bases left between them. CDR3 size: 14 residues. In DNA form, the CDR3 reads TGCAGTGCTAGGAAACAGGGCAACACCGGGGAGCTGTTTTTT. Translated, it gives CSARKQGNTGELFF.

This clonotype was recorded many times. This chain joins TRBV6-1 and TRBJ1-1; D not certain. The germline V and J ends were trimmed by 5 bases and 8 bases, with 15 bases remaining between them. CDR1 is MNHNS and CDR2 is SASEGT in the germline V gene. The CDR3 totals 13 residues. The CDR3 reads CASSPVEQREAFF. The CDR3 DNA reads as TGTGCCAGCAGTCCAGTAGAACAGAGAGAAGCTTTCTTT.

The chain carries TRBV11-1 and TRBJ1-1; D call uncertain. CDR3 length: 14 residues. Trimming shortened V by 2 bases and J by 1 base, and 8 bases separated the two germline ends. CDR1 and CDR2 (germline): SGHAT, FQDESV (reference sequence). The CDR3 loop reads CASSLIGGNTEAFF. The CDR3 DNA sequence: TGTGCCAGCAGCTTAATTGGCGGGAACACTGAAGCTTTCTTT.

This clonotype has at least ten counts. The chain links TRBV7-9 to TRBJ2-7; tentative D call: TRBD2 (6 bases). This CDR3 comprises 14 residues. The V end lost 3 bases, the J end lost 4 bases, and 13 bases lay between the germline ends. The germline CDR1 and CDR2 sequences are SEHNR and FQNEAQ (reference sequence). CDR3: CASSFLAEKYEQYF. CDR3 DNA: TGTGCCAGCAGCTTCTTAGCGGAAAAATACGAGCAGTACTTC.

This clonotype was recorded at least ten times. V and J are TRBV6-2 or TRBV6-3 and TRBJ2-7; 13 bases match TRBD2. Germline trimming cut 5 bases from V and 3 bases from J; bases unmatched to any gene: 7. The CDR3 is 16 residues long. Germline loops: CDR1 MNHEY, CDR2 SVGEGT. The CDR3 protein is CASSDPGLAGRYEQYF. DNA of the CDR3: TGTGCCAGCAGTGACCCGGGACTAGCGGGACGCTACGAGCAGTACTTC.

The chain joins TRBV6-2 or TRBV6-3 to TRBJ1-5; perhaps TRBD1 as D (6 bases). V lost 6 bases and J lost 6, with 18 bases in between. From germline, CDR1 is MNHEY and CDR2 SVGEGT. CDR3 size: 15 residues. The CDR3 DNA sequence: TGTGCCAGCAGGACGGACAGTGACGCTTTTCAGCCCCAGCATTTT. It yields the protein CASRTDSDAFQPQHF.

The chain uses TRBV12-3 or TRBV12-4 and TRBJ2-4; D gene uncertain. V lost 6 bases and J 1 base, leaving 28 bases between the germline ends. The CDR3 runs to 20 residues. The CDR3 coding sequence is TGTGCCAGCAGCCTAAATCCTGGGTGGGGTAGTGCTTTTGCCAAAAACATTCAGTACTTC. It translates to CASSLNPGWGSAFAKNIQYF.

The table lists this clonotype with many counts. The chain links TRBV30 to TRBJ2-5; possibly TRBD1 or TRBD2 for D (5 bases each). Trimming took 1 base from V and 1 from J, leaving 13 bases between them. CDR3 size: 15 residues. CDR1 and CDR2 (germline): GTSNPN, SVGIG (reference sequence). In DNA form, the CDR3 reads TGTGCCTGGAGTGCGGGGACCCGAACCCAAGAGACCCAGTACTTC. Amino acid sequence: CAWSAGTRTQETQYF.